Presented here are 22 T cell receptor beta chains from one specimen sequenced in a study of human T cells and chemical hapten exposure. Extraction yielded total RNA from whole blood (unfractionated). The library labeled individual cDNA molecules by adding unique molecular identifiers to them. One entry per CDR3 protein, called by TCRdb with MiXCR from the reads. Of about 120,000 distinct CDR3 sequences in the sample, about 8.9% were seen once. The sample comprised whole blood. These receptors were taken from a human donor in good health. Some clones in this sample may be carry-over from other donors' samples.

This clonotype was detected only a few times. The chain has TRBV3-1 and TRBJ2-3; tentative D call: TRBD1 (5 bases). V was shortened by 0 bases and J by 0 bases, with 19 bases between the two germline ends. CDR1 and CDR2 (germline): LGHDT, YNNKEL (reference sequence). The length of the CDR3 is 19 residues. CDR3 bases: TGTGCCAGCAGCCAAGAGGTAGGGTCGACAGTTTTTAGCACAGATACGCAGTATTTT. Protein product: CASSQEVGSTVFSTDTQYF.

A few counts support this clonotype. The chain has TRBV6-6 and TRBJ1-5, with no clear D. Trimming pared 7 bases from V and 2 bases from J, leaving 12 bases between. The germline V gene encodes CDR1 MNHNY and CDR2 SVGAGI (reference sequence). The CDR3 has 14 amino acids. The CDR3 protein is CASTQAGGNQPQHF. CDR3 in DNA: TGTGCCAGCACCCAAGCGGGAGGCAATCAGCCCCAGCATTTT.

In its sample, this clonotype was seen many times. V is TRBV29-1 and J is TRBJ1-2; 8 bases fit TRBD1. Per germline, CDR1 SQVTM and CDR2 ANQGSEA. With 4 bases clipped from V and 4 bases from J, the junction kept 8 bases outside the gene matches. The CDR3 is made up of 14 amino acids. CDR3 coding DNA: TGCAGCGTTGTTTCCGGGACAGGTGTCTATGGCTACACCTTC. Translating it yields CSVVSGTGVYGYTF.

The chain employs TRBV19 and TRBJ2-3; 13 nucleotides match TRBD2. The CDR3 has 15 residues. Germline-derived CDR1 and CDR2 are LNHDA and SQIVND (reference sequence). Losses at the gene ends were 7 bases for V and 8 bases for J; bases not matched to a gene: 9. In DNA form, the CDR3 reads TGTGCCAGTACCCCAGGACTAGCGGGGGTGGGTACGCAGTATTTT. As protein: CASTPGLAGVGTQYF.

This clonotype has more than one count but fewer than ten. The rearrangement uses TRBV7-9 and TRBJ2-3, with a tentative D call TRBD1 (5 bases). V was shortened by 0 bases and J by 6 bases, with 13 bases between the two germline ends. Germline CDR1 and CDR2: SEHNR and FQNEAQ (reference sequence). CDR3 length: 15 residues. CDR3 DNA: TGTGCCAGCAGCTTAGCGGATATGGGGCCGGATACGCAGTATTTT. The encoded protein is CASSLADMGPDTQYF.

This clonotype was seen a handful of times. This rearrangement joins TRBV29-1 to TRBJ2-2; 7 nucleotides line up with TRBD1. Looked up from germline, CDR1 is SQVTM and CDR2 is ANQGSEA. The V gene end was trimmed by 4 bases and the J gene end by 2 bases; junction bases not matched to a gene: 4. The CDR3 sequence is 14 residues long. In DNA form, the CDR3 reads TGCAGCGTTGTGGGACAGAAAAACACCGGGGAGCTGTTTTTT. Protein sequence: CSVVGQKNTGELFF.

This clonotype appeared many times. The chain joins TRBV4-1 to TRBJ2-1; tentative D call: TRBD2 (5 bases). Germline values: CDR1 MGHRA, CDR2 YSYEKL. The V end lost 0 bases, the J end lost 3 bases, and 12 bases lay between the germline ends. The CDR3 loop spans 16 amino acids. In nucleotides, the CDR3 is TGCGCCAGCAGCCAAGATCGAGCGGCCGTCTACAATGAGCAGTTCTTC. Translating gives CASSQDRAAVYNEQFF.

The chain is built from TRBV7-2 and TRBJ1-2; TRBD1 might be the D (6 bases). The V and J ends lost 5 bases and 1 base respectively, with 8 bases between them. The CDR3 loop spans 13 amino acids. Germline V CDR1 and CDR2: SGHTA, FQGNSA. CDR3 loop: CASSTDSNYGYTF. The CDR3 nucleotides read TGTGCCAGCAGCACGGACAGTAACTATGGCTACACCTTC.

This clonotype was recorded at least ten times. The rearrangement uses TRBV12-3 or TRBV12-4 and TRBJ1-5, with 9 nucleotides matching TRBD1. The length of the CDR3 is 16 residues. V was pared by 1 base and J by 5 bases, with 6 bases of the junction left unmatched. DNA of the CDR3: TGTGCCAGCAGTTTAGGCCCGGGACAGGGTTATCAGCCCCAGCATTTT. Protein product: CASSLGPGQGYQPQHF.

This clonotype was seen more than once but under ten times. The V gene is TRBV19, the J gene TRBJ2-1, with 14 bases matching TRBD2. This CDR3 comprises 16 residues. Losses at the gene ends were 8 bases for V and 9 bases for J; bases not matched to a gene: 12. Germline values: CDR1 LNHDA, CDR2 SQIVND (reference sequence). CDR3 sequence (DNA): TGTGCCAGTGGGAGACTAGCGGGGGGGCGGCTTAGTGAGCAGTTCTTC. Its translation: CASGRLAGGRLSEQFF.

This clonotype was observed many times. The J gene is TRBJ2-1, the V gene TRBV6-2 or TRBV6-3, with a tentative D call TRBD2 (6 bases). Germline values: CDR1 MNHEY, CDR2 SVGEGT. The CDR3 totals 17 residues. Trimming pared 4 bases from V and 4 bases from J, leaving 20 bases between. This CDR3 is CASSSQPPGLVYNEQFF. CDR3 coding DNA: TGTGCCAGCAGTTCCCAGCCCCCGGGACTGGTTTACAATGAGCAGTTCTTC.

In its sample, this clonotype was seen a few times. This chain links TRBV6-1 with TRBJ1-5; 9 bases line up with TRBD1. The CDR3 runs to 15 residues. The germline CDR1 and CDR2 sequences are MNHNS and SASEGT. The V gene end was trimmed by 6 bases and the J gene end by 6 bases; junction bases not matched to a gene: 9. The CDR3 nucleotides read TGTGCCAGCAGGCTTGACAGGGGGTATGGTCAGCCCCAGCATTTT. This translates into CASRLDRGYGQPQHF.

This clonotype was counted at least ten times. This chain connects TRBV6-1 to TRBJ1-5, with D maybe TRBD1 (5 bases). Trimming took off 6 bases at V and 2 bases at J, with 20 bases between the two ends. The CDR3 runs 17 residues. From germline, CDR1 is MNHNS and CDR2 SASEGT. CDR3 sequence: CASSVTGSDFGNQPQHF. The CDR3, as DNA: TGTGCCAGCAGCGTTACAGGTTCGGACTTTGGCAATCAGCCCCAGCATTTT.

The rearrangement uses TRBV5-1 and TRBJ1-5, with D possibly TRBD1 on 5 matching bases. Trimming took 2 bases from V and 9 from J, leaving 12 bases between them. Germline V gene lookup returns CDR1 SGHRS and CDR2 YFSETQ. The CDR3 length is 13 residues. DNA for the CDR3: TGCGCCAGCAGCTTAGGAGGGGAGGTGCCCCAGCATTTT. Translation: CASSLGGEVPQHF.

Only a few counts were recorded for this clonotype. The chain recombines TRBV20-1 with TRBJ2-7, with TRBD2 identical over 12 bases. J was trimmed by 7 bases and V by 0 bases; bases with no gene match: 13. Germline assignment: CDR1 DFQATT and CDR2 SNEGSKA (reference sequence). The CDR3 contains 17 residues. DNA for the CDR3: TGCAGTGCTAGAGATCCCCGTGGACTAGCGGGGAGTAGGGAGCAGTACTTC. This gives the protein CSARDPRGLAGSREQYF.

This clonotype was counted at least ten times. This chain links TRBV7-2 with TRBJ1-1; D perhaps matches TRBD1 (6 bases). The germline V and J ends were trimmed by 4 bases and 4 bases, with 13 bases remaining between them. The CDR3 has 14 residues. Germline assignment: CDR1 SGHTA and CDR2 FQGNSA. The CDR3, as DNA: TGTGCCAGCAGCTCACAGGGCTTCGGCACTGAAGCTTTCTTT. This gives the protein CASSSQGFGTEAFF. Full variable domain (missing parts from reference TRBV7-2 and TRBJ1-1): GAGVSQSPSNKVTEKGKDVELRCDPISGHTALYWYRQSLGQGLEFLIYFQGNSAPDKSGLPSDRFSAERTGGSVSTLTIQRTQQEDSAVYLCASSSQGFGTEAFFGQGTRLTVV.

This clonotype appeared a few times. The rearrangement links TRBV12-3 or TRBV12-4 to TRBJ2-3, with TRBD2 identical over 8 bases. The CDR3 totals 15 residues. J lost 4 bases, V lost 6 bases, and 9 bases had no gene match. The CDR3 region has the DNA TGTGCCAGCAGCCCTCGGGGGGGCCAGCCAGATACGCAGTATTTT. Its translation is CASSPRGGQPDTQYF.

In this sample, this clonotype turned up many times. The J gene is TRBJ2-5, the V gene TRBV20-1; tentatively, D is TRBD2 (6 bases). The V end lost 6 bases, the J end lost 5 bases, and 16 bases lay between the germline ends. The CDR3 spans 13 residues. Per germline, CDR1 DFQATT and CDR2 SNEGSKA (reference sequence). The CDR3 spells CSALGGERETQYF. CDR3 nucleotide sequence: TGCAGTGCCCTAGGAGGGGAGCGGGAGACCCAGTACTTC.

V gene TRBV29-1 combines with J gene TRBJ1-2, with 7 bases lining up with TRBD1. Looked up from germline, CDR1 is SQVTM and CDR2 is ANQGSEA. The CDR3 extends over 14 amino acids. J lost 0 bases, V lost 7 bases, and 8 bases had no gene match. For the CDR3, the DNA is TGCAGCGCAGACAGGGTGGAAGCTAACTATGGCTACACCTTC. It translates to CSADRVEANYGYTF.

Many counts were recorded for this clonotype. The chain couples TRBV7-6 to TRBJ1-6, with a tentative D call TRBD1 (6 bases). CDR1 SGHVS and CDR2 FNYEAQ come from the germline V gene. Deletions cut 3 bases from V and 9 bases from J, with 12 bases between. This CDR3 is built from 14 residues. CDR3 in DNA: TGTGCCAGCAGCTTTGCAGGGGCGGGTTCACCCCTCCACTTT. Its protein is CASSFAGAGSPLHF.

In this sample, this clonotype turned up many times. CDR3 amino acids: CSALLSDRSMNTEAFF. The CDR3, as DNA: TGCAGTGCTCTACTTTCGGACAGATCCATGAACACTGAAGCTTTCTTT. The V gene is TRBV20-1, the J gene TRBJ1-1; the D gene is possibly TRBD1 (6 bases). CDR1 is DFQATT and CDR2 is SNEGSKA in the germline V gene (reference sequence). The CDR3 extends over 16 amino acids. The V end was cut by 5 bases, the J end by 0 bases, with 19 bases between.

This clonotype has a count of ten or more. CDR3: CSAGTSGSGRTTDTQYF. The CDR3 region has the DNA TGCAGTGCAGGGACTAGCGGGAGCGGCCGCACCACAGATACGCAGTATTTT. V gene TRBV20-1 combines with J gene TRBJ2-3; 14 bases align to TRBD2. Germline CDR1 is DFQATT and CDR2 is SNEGSKA (reference sequence). The CDR3 length is 17 residues. Losses at the gene ends were 6 bases for V and 2 bases for J; bases not matched to a gene: 10.